What follows is one T cell receptor beta chain and its context. This sample was included in a study of blood T cell repertoires in COVID-19. Produced via immunoSEQ multiplex PCR; TCRdb's table is partial and in-frame only. The sample has about 250,000 clones, around 90% seen once. Assignments of participants to cohorts depended upon their own reported clinical history. The CDR3 is 14 residues long. V was trimmed by 4 bases and J by 3 bases, leaving 13 bases between them. Looked up from germline, CDR1 is WSHSY and CDR2 is SAAADI. V is TRBV10-2 and J is TRBJ2-7, with D perhaps TRBD1 (6 bases). The sequenced material came from PBMCs or T cells enriched from blood (not recorded which). The sequence was obtained from a woman aged 50 to 60 who had recovered from COVID-19. The CDR3 spells CASSARDIFYEQYF. The CDR3 bases are TGCGCCAGCAGTGCCCGGGACATATTCTACGAGCAGTACTTC.